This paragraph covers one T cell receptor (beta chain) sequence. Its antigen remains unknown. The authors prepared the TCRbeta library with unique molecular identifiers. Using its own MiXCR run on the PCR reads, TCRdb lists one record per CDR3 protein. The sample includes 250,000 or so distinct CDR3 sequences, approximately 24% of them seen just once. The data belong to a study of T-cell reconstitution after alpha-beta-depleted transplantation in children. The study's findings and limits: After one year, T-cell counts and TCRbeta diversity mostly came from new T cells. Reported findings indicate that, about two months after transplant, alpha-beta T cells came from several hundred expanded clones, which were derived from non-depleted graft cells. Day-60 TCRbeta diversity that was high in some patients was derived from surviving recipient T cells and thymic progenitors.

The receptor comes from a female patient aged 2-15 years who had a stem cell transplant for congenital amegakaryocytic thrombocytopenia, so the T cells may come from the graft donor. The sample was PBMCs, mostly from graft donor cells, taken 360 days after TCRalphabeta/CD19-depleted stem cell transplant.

CDR3 coding DNA: TGCAGTGCTAGAGATGTCGGGGGACTCCAAGGTCTATACAATGAGCAGTTCTTC. Amino acid sequence: CSARDVGGLQGLYNEQFF. The chain recombines TRBV20-1 with TRBJ2-1; D possibly corresponds to TRBD2 (6 bases). The CDR3 contains 18 residues. Germline V gene sequence: CDR1 DFQATT, CDR2 SNEGSKA (reference sequence). Trimming left V 0 bases short and J 4 bases short, with 22 bases between.